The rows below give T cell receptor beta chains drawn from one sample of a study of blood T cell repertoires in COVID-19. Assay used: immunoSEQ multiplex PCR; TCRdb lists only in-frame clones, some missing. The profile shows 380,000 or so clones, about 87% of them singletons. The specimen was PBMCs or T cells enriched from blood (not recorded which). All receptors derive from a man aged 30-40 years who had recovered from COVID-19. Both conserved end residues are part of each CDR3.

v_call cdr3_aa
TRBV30 CAWSSRLGGRITEAFF
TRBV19 CASSKRGGRVETQYF
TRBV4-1 CASSQDYSGTNNSPLHF
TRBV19 CATGWTYQGNNYGYTF
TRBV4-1 CASSQGVSTGYSNQPQHF
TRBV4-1 CASSQKGAALEQYF
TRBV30 CACLPWTDLTEAFF
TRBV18 CASSYLLTGEKLFF
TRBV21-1 CASSKWAQGYNSPLHF
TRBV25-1 CASSLGVGTEAFF
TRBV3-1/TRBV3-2 CASSPGAARNQPQHF
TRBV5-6 CASRASGDTYEQYF
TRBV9 CASSVGTSLGRNTIYF
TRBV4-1 CASSQDTSGGAGTQYF
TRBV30 CAWSVEVSATDTQYF
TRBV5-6 CASSLRGSSEAFF
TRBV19 CARAMEGRNYEQYF